A single sample gave rise to the 13 T cell receptor beta chains below, sequenced in a study of Graves' ophthalmopathy and Graves' hyperthyroidism. The authors amplified TCR beta CDR3 regions from RNA transcripts. An initial RT-PCR round employing HTBI primers preceded a second-round multiplex PCR. Each CDR3 protein is one row after TCRdb ran MiXCR on the multiplex PCR reads. The table records under 800,000 distinct CDR3 sequences, approximately 22% of them present only once. Sequencing was done on a sample of peripheral blood. The receptor set was obtained from a young woman with stable Graves' hyperthyroidism. Some clones in this sample may be carry-over from other donors' samples.

This clonotype was found a few times. The chain couples TRBV27 to TRBJ1-1; 8 bases fit TRBD1. The CDR3 is 13 residues long. V shed 4 bases and J 13 bases; nucleotides not matched to a gene: 11. Looked up from germline, CDR1 is MNHEY and CDR2 is SMNVEV (reference sequence). The CDR3 nucleotides are TGTGCCAGCAGTTCCTTCGACAGGGGACGTGATTTCTTT. Its translation: CASSSFDRGRDFF.

As for this clonotype: One junction end does not reproduce the germline sequence, and a read error may be involved. This rearrangement joins TRBV28 to TRBJ2-4; D uncertain. Germline V gene lookup returns CDR1 MDHEN and CDR2 SYDVKM. This CDR3 region has 13 residues. CDR3: CASTTGTSDIKYF. The CDR3 nucleotides are TGTGCCAGTACGACTGGTACGAGTGACATTAAGTACTTC.

This clonotype showed up many times. The V and J genes are TRBV12-3 or TRBV12-4 and TRBJ2-5; D is possibly TRBD1 or TRBD2 (5 bases each). The CDR3 has 13 amino acids. V shed 8 bases and J shed 0 bases, with 10 bases lying between them. The CDR3 DNA is TGTGCCAGCTGGGGGACCAACCAAGAGACCCAGTACTTC. Encoded protein: CASWGTNQETQYF.

This clonotype showed up just a few times. The chain recombines TRBV15 with TRBJ2-7; no firm D call. This CDR3 has 15 residues. Germline-derived CDR1 and CDR2 are LNHNV and YYDKDF (reference sequence). Trimming pared 1 base from V and 3 bases from J, leaving 13 bases between. The CDR3 region is CATSRGSASLYEQYF. The CDR3 DNA follows: TGTGCCACCAGCAGAGGGTCCGCCAGCCTCTACGAGCAGTACTTC.

This clonotype was recorded many times. The CDR3 sequence: CASSDGGEQYF. In DNA form, the CDR3 reads TGTGCCAGCAGTGATGGCGGCGAGCAGTACTTC. The chain couples TRBV25-1 to TRBJ2-7; no firm D call. The CDR3 runs to 11 residues. Germline V gene lookup returns CDR1 MGHDK and CDR2 SYGVNS. Trimming pared 3 bases from V and 6 bases from J, leaving 6 bases between.

The CDR3 DNA sequence: TGTGCCAGCAATAGCGTCCCATACTCCTACGAGCAGTACTTC. It codes for CASNSVPYSYEQYF. The J gene is TRBJ2-7, the V gene TRBV6-2 or TRBV6-3, with D possibly TRBD2 on 5 matching bases. Trimming took 7 bases from V and 0 from J, leaving 13 bases between them. CDR3 length: 14 amino acids. Germline V gives CDR1 MNHEY, CDR2 SVGEGT.

In its sample, this clonotype was seen many times. This chain connects TRBV10-3 to TRBJ1-2; 9 positions agree with TRBD1. With 3 bases clipped from V and 8 bases from J, the junction kept 7 bases outside the gene matches. The CDR3 spans 14 residues. Germline V CDR1 and CDR2: ENHRY, SYGVKD. CDR3 residues: CAISEPGTGNGYTF. The DNA of the CDR3 is TGTGCCATCAGTGAACCCGGGACAGGGAACGGCTACACCTTC.

This clonotype showed up many times. The chain links TRBV7-8 to TRBJ2-7; D may match TRBD1 or TRBD2 (6 bases each). V gave up 4 bases and J gave up 4 bases, with 20 bases separating them. CDR3 length: 16 residues. CDR1 is SGHVS and CDR2 is FQNEAQ in the germline V gene. For the CDR3, the DNA is TGTGCCAGCAGCTCATTCGGGGGCCCGGGGACATACGAGCAGTACTTC. Encoded protein: CASSSFGGPGTYEQYF. Based on the CDR3 plus reference TRBV7-8 and TRBJ2-7, the full variable domain is GAGVSQSPRYKVAKRGQDVALRCDPISGHVSLFWYQQALGQGPEFLTYFQNEAQLDKSGLPSDRFFAERPEGSVSTLKIQRTQQEDSAVYLCASSSFGGPGTYEQYFGPGTRLTVT.

The V gene is TRBV20-1, the J gene TRBJ2-7, with D possibly being TRBD1 (5 bases). The V gene's germline CDR1 is DFQATT and CDR2 SNEGSKA (reference sequence). The CDR3 runs to 14 residues. V lost 0 bases to trimming and J lost 2 bases, with 11 bases between them. In nucleotides, the CDR3 is TGCAGTGCTAGAGATTGGAAGGGGACCTACGAGCAGTACTTC. It encodes CSARDWKGTYEQYF.

This clonotype was observed a few times. The chain carries TRBV6-2 or TRBV6-3 and TRBJ2-5; 7 positions match TRBD1. Germline trimming cut 2 bases from V and 4 bases from J; bases unmatched to any gene: 4. CDR1 and CDR2 from the germline V gene are MNHEY and SVGEGT. The CDR3 covers 14 residues. CDR3 coding DNA: TGTGCCAGCAGTTACCAGGGGGTGGGAGAGACCCAGTACTTC. Translating gives CASSYQGVGETQYF.

This clonotype turned up a few times. The gene calls are TRBV28 and TRBJ1-1; no clear D gene. V lost 2 bases to trimming and J lost 7 bases, with 11 bases between them. This CDR3 is built from 13 residues. The V gene's germline CDR1 is MDHEN and CDR2 SYDVKM. In nucleotides, the CDR3 is TGTGCCAGCAGTTTAGTTGGGGTCGGTGAAGCTTTCTTT. Translated, it gives CASSLVGVGEAFF.

Ten or more counts support this clonotype. The chain has TRBV20-1 and TRBJ2-7, with a weak D call TRBD1 (6 bases). V lost 6 bases to trimming and J lost 2 bases, with 11 bases between them. CDR3 length: 12 residues. Germline V gene data show CDR1 as DFQATT and CDR2 as SNEGSKA (reference sequence). CDR3 nucleotides: TGCAGTGCAGGAGAGGGGGCCTACGAGCAGTACTTC. This codes for CSAGEGAYEQYF.

In this sample, this clonotype turned up many times. The gene calls are TRBV10-2 and TRBJ2-5; 14 nucleotides agree with TRBD2. Germline CDR1 is WSHSY and CDR2 is SAAADI. This CDR3 has 19 residues. J was trimmed by 5 bases and V by 6 bases; bases with no gene match: 17. Here the CDR3 reads CASSLGTSGRGNWDETQYF. CDR3 DNA: TGCGCCAGCAGCCTCGGGACTAGCGGGAGAGGCAACTGGGACGAGACCCAGTACTTC.